These 20 T cell receptor beta chains came from one sample sequenced in a study of cytomegalovirus exposure and HLA in healthy donors. The PCR contained 60 Vbeta and 13 Jbeta primers. TCRdb's table, derived via immunoSEQ multiplex PCR, lists solely in-frame clones and lacks some. The sample data list over 25,000 clones. Sample: PBMCs. The receptor set was obtained from a young man in good health and CMV-seronegative.

As concerns this clone: Other DNA sequences in this specimen translate into the identical CDR3. The chain combines TRBV11-2 with TRBJ1-1; D is perhaps TRBD1 (5 bases). Germline loops: CDR1 SGHAT, CDR2 FQNNGV. There are 14 residues in the CDR3. With 7 bases removed from V and 2 bases from J, the gap between germline ends came to 14 bases. This CDR3 is CASTKMGGNTEAFF. The CDR3, as DNA: TGTGCCAGCACCAAGATGGGGGGAAACACTGAAGCTTTCTTT.

The chain has TRBV5-1 and TRBJ1-1; D possibly corresponds to TRBD1 (5 bases). V was shortened by 0 bases and J by 5 bases, with 11 bases between the two germline ends. Germline loops: CDR1 SGHRS, CDR2 YFSETQ. This CDR3 has 14 amino acids. CDR3 sequence reads: CASSLEGKGTEAFF. The CDR3 nucleotides are TGCGCCAGCAGCTTGGAGGGGAAGGGGACTGAAGCTTTCTTT.

The V gene is TRBV6-1, the J gene TRBJ2-7; 8 bases map to TRBD2. The CDR3 is 18 amino acids. CDR1 is MNHNS, CDR2 SASEGT, per germline. V shed 1 base and J 0 bases; nucleotides not matched to a gene: 11. The CDR3 region is CASSEGGGPPWGSYEQYF. The CDR3 region has the DNA TGTGCCAGCAGTGAAGGCGGGGGGCCCCCTTGGGGCTCCTACGAGCAGTACTTC.

This chain uses TRBV19 with TRBJ1-4, with D hard to call. The CDR3 totals 14 residues. Germline values: CDR1 LNHDA, CDR2 SQIVND (reference sequence). V lost 3 bases and J 8 bases, leaving 13 bases between the germline ends. The CDR3 loop is CASSISVRNEKLFF. The CDR3, as DNA: TGTGCCAGTAGTATTTCAGTCAGAAACGAAAAACTGTTTTTT.

DNA for the CDR3: TGTGCCAGCAGCTTAGAGGCCAGGGTTTCGAGTACGTTCTTC. It translates to CASSLEARVSSTFF. The V call is TRBV7-9, the J call TRBJ2-1; a possible D gene is TRBD1 (5 bases). Trimming removed 1 base from V and 15 bases from J, with 19 bases in between. CDR1 and CDR2 (germline): SEHNR, FQNEAQ (reference sequence). The CDR3 totals 14 residues.

CDR3 protein: CASRSNDRPHNEQFF. Written as DNA, the CDR3 is TGCGCCAGCAGGTCCAACGACAGGCCGCACAATGAGCAGTTCTTC. The chain has TRBV5-1 and TRBJ2-1; weak D call: TRBD1 (6 bases). Germline values: CDR1 SGHRS, CDR2 YFSETQ. The CDR3 contains 15 residues. Trimming left V 5 bases short and J 5 bases short, with 17 bases between.

The gene calls are TRBV5-6 and TRBJ2-3; TRBD2 aligns across 12 bases. V lost 0 bases, J lost 14 bases, and 7 bases stayed unmatched. The CDR3 spans 14 residues. Germline V CDR1 and CDR2: SGHDT, YYEEEE. The CDR3 region has the DNA TGTGCCAGCAGCTTGGGACTAGCGGGGGACAGAGGGTATTTT. Amino acid sequence: CASSLGLAGDRGYF.

The V gene is TRBV11-2, the J gene TRBJ2-7, with 7 bases fitting TRBD2. The CDR3 extends over 14 amino acids. The ends lost 1 base at V and 4 bases at J; junction bases unmatched: 4. CDR1 SGHAT and CDR2 FQNNGV come from the germline V gene. CDR3 coding DNA: TGTGCCAGCAGCTTAGTGGTGGGGGGGTACGAGCAGTACTTC. Its protein is CASSLVVGGYEQYF.

V usage is TRBV6-1 and J usage is TRBJ1-4, with a tentative D call TRBD1 (6 bases). This CDR3 is built from 15 residues. The V end lost 2 bases, the J end lost 5 bases, and 12 bases lay between the germline ends. In germline, CDR1 is MNHNS, CDR2 SASEGT. Here the CDR3 reads CASSEMGGANEKLFF. The CDR3 DNA reads as TGTGCCAGCAGTGAAATGGGGGGGGCGAATGAAAAACTGTTTTTT.

The V call is TRBV9, the J call TRBJ2-3, with D possibly matching TRBD1 (5 bases). Trimming took 1 base from V and 3 from J, leaving 12 bases between them. The germline gives CDR1 SGDLS, CDR2 YYNGEE. The CDR3 covers 15 residues. CDR3 residues: CASSVMGRRTDTQYF. CDR3 nucleotide sequence: TGTGCCAGCAGCGTAATGGGGCGTCGGACAGATACGCAGTATTTT.

V usage is TRBV7-8 and J usage is TRBJ1-1, with 9 nucleotides matching TRBD1. This CDR3 contains 17 residues. Germline V gene lookup returns CDR1 SGHVS and CDR2 FQNEAQ. With 4 bases clipped from V and 0 bases from J, the junction kept 9 bases outside the gene matches. The DNA for the CDR3 is TGTGCCAGCAGCTCTACAGACAGGGGGAGAATGAACACTGAAGCTTTCTTT. It specifies CASSSTDRGRMNTEAFF.

V is TRBV27 and J is TRBJ2-1, with 10 nucleotides matching TRBD2. V trimming: 6 bases; J trimming: 3 bases; junction bases outside the gene matches: 2. Germline CDR1 and CDR2: MNHEY and SMNVEV (reference sequence). The CDR3 runs to 14 residues. CDR3 in amino acids: CASRLAGVYNEQFF. CDR3 DNA: TGTGCCAGCAGGCTAGCGGGAGTCTACAATGAGCAGTTCTTC.

The rearrangement uses TRBV5-1 and TRBJ2-2; no definite D call. V lost 0 bases and J 3 bases, leaving 6 bases between the germline ends. CDR1 SGHRS and CDR2 YFSETQ come from the germline V gene. The CDR3 is 14 amino acids. CDR3 bases: TGCGCCAGCAGCTTGGTGCCAGACACCGGGGAGCTGTTTTTT. This translates into CASSLVPDTGELFF.

The chain employs TRBV6-5 and TRBJ2-7; 13 nucleotides line up with TRBD2. The V and J ends lost 6 bases and 4 bases, in that order; junction bases with no gene match: 3. The CDR3 covers 14 residues. The germline V gene encodes CDR1 MNHEY and CDR2 SVGAGI. The CDR3 bases are TGTGCCAGCAGACAACTAGCGGGAGGGTACGAGCAGTACTTC. It specifies CASRQLAGGYEQYF.

The gene calls are TRBV9 and TRBJ1-2; TRBD1 is a possible D gene (5 bases). CDR1 SGDLS and CDR2 YYNGEE come from the germline V gene. The CDR3 covers 14 residues. V gave up 1 base and J gave up 1 base, with 8 bases separating them. The CDR3 here is CASSVQGFNYGYTF. The CDR3 nucleotides are TGTGCCAGCAGCGTACAGGGATTTAACTATGGCTACACCTTC. Full variable domain (outside the CDR3, taken from reference TRBV9 and TRBJ1-2): DSGVTQTPKHLITATGQRVTLRCSPRSGDLSVYWYQQSLDQGLQFLIQYYNGEERAKGNILERFSAQQFPDLHSELNLSSLELGDSALYFCASSVQGFNYGYTFGSGTRLTVV.

The rearrangement joins TRBV7-6 to TRBJ2-7; D perhaps matches TRBD1 (6 bases). The CDR3 extends over 14 amino acids. CDR1 SGHVS and CDR2 FNYEAQ come from the germline V gene. V was clipped by 3 bases and J by 5 bases, with 14 bases between them. The CDR3 DNA sequence: TGTGCCAGCAGCTTTAGGGGGAACGACGACGAGCAGTACTTC. It is translated as CASSFRGNDDEQYF.

V is TRBV30 and J is TRBJ2-2, with D possibly TRBD2 on 5 matching bases. This CDR3 is built from 15 residues. V was cut by 3 bases and J by 3 bases, with 14 bases left in between. CDR1 GTSNPN and CDR2 SVGIG come from the germline V gene (reference sequence). CDR3 protein: CAWRAQEAYTGELFF. Here the CDR3 DNA reads TGTGCCTGGAGAGCGCAGGAGGCCTACACCGGGGAGCTGTTTTTT.

V gene TRBV5-1 combines with J gene TRBJ2-5, with 10 nucleotides matching TRBD2. This CDR3 is 16 amino acids long. The germline V gene encodes CDR1 SGHRS and CDR2 YFSETQ. Trimming removed 2 bases from V and 4 bases from J; junction bases left unmatched: 8. CDR3 nucleotides: TGCGCCAGCAGCTTATATCCTAGCGGGGGAGGAGAGACCCAGTACTTC. The encoded protein is CASSLYPSGGGETQYF.

The rearrangement uses TRBV6-5 and TRBJ2-5; 13 bases match TRBD2. The J call may not be correct, given that the DNA end is closer to TRBJ2-7. CDR3 length: 16 residues. Germline lookup yields CDR1 MNHEY and CDR2 SVGAGI. As DNA, the CDR3 is TGTGCCAGCAGTTACGGACTAGCGGGGGATCGCTACGAGCAGTACTTC. Translating gives CASSYGLAGDRYEQYF.

The chain employs TRBV5-4 and TRBJ2-3; TRBD1 aligns across 8 bases. The V segment lost 4 bases and the J segment 8 bases; nucleotides outside the gene matches: 9. The germline V gene encodes CDR1 SGHNT and CDR2 YYREEE (reference sequence). The CDR3 length is 14 residues. The CDR3 DNA is TGTGCCAGCAGCAGGCAGGGGGCGCGAAGTACGCAGTATTTT. Protein sequence: CASSRQGARSTQYF.